These 22 T cell receptor beta chains came from one sample sequenced in a study of T cells after yellow fever vaccination. TCRdb reprocessed the 5' RACE reads via MiXCR and lists one record per CDR3 protein. The sample lists 150,000 or so distinct CDR3 sequences, 6% to 7.5% occurring once. Sequencing used CD4+ T cells sorted from PBMCs, obtained about 5 days after the first yellow fever vaccination. These receptors originate from a man aged 18 to 35 who received the YFV17D yellow fever vaccine.

The genes are TRBV14 and TRBJ2-5, with D hard to call. V was pared by 4 bases and J by 1 base, with 13 bases between. Germline-derived CDR1 and CDR2 are SGHDN and FVKESK. This CDR3 region has 15 residues. The CDR3 DNA follows: TGTGCCAGCAGCCTCCTGGCCGAGCCCCAAGAGACCCAGTACTTC. It translates to CASSLLAEPQETQYF.

The CDR3 is CASCQREANTEAFF. For the CDR3, the DNA is TGTGCCTCCTGCCAAAGGGAGGCGAACACTGAAGCTTTCTTT. The chain uses TRBV3-1 and TRBJ1-1, with no clear D. The CDR3 runs 14 residues. Per germline, CDR1 LGHDT and CDR2 YNNKEL (reference sequence). V dropped 11 bases and J dropped 1 base, with 17 bases sitting between them. The entire variable domain, with the rest obtained from reference TRBV3-1 and TRBJ1-1, is as follows: DTAVSQTPKYLVTQMGNDKSIKCEQNLGHDTMYWYKQDSKKFLKIMFSYNNKELIINETVPNRFSPKSPDKAHLNLHINSLELGDSAVYFCASCQREANTEAFFGQGTRLTVV.

The sample holds many counts of this clonotype. This chain connects TRBV6-5 to TRBJ2-7; the D is unclear. V lost 4 bases to trimming and J lost 4 bases, with 5 bases between them. Germline values: CDR1 MNHEY, CDR2 SVGAGI. There are 11 residues in the CDR3. The CDR3 protein is CASSSKYEQYF. CDR3 coding DNA: TGTGCCAGCAGTTCCAAATACGAGCAGTACTTC.

In DNA form, the CDR3 reads TGTGCCAGCAGCCTAAGTTTCGCCGGGGAGCTGTTTTTT. Translated: CASSLSFAGELFF. V usage is TRBV11-1 and J usage is TRBJ2-2; D is ambiguous. The CDR3 runs 13 residues. The germline CDR1 and CDR2 sequences are SGHAT and FQDESV (reference sequence). Trimming left V 5 bases short and J 6 bases short, with 10 bases between.

This clonotype was counted only a few times. This chain uses TRBV5-4 with TRBJ1-4, with 9 bases matching TRBD1. The CDR3 covers 15 residues. Germline lookup yields CDR1 SGHNT and CDR2 YYREEE (reference sequence). V trimming: 2 bases; J trimming: 3 bases; junction bases outside the gene matches: 2. The CDR3 spells CASSLQGAANEKLFF. DNA for the CDR3: TGTGCCAGCAGCTTACAGGGGGCGGCTAATGAAAAACTGTTTTTT.

This clonotype was observed many times. V gene TRBV9 combines with J gene TRBJ2-3; TRBD1 agrees at 11 bases. The J segment lost 3 bases and the V segment lost 2 bases, leaving 5 bases of the junction unmatched. CDR1 and CDR2 (germline): SGDLS, YYNGEE. The CDR3 spans 16 residues. The CDR3 bases are TGTGCCAGCAGCGTGGACAGGGGGCGGGAAACAGATACGCAGTATTTT. This encodes CASSVDRGRETDTQYF.

This clonotype was detected ten times or more. The chain links TRBV4-2 to TRBJ1-6; TRBD1 is a possible D gene (5 bases). V shed 8 bases and J shed 8 bases, with 19 bases lying between them. The CDR3 consists of 15 residues. Germline V gene data show CDR1 as LGHNA and CDR2 as YNFKEQ. This chain's CDR3 is CASGDRGGKDSPLHF. CDR3 DNA sequence: TGTGCCAGCGGTGACCGGGGGGGGAAGGATTCACCCCTCCACTTT.

The table lists this clonotype with many counts. The rearrangement uses TRBV20-1 and TRBJ2-5; weak D call: TRBD2 (7 bases). The ends were cut back, 8 bases at V and 4 bases at J, with 14 bases in the middle. Germline-derived CDR1 and CDR2 are DFQATT and SNEGSKA (reference sequence). The CDR3 is 12 residues long. In DNA, the CDR3 is TGCAGTCCCAAAGGGGGGGGAGAGACCCAGTACTTC. It encodes CSPKGGGETQYF.

This sequence joins TRBV27 and TRBJ2-7, with D perhaps TRBD1 or TRBD2 (5 bases each). CDR1 is MNHEY and CDR2 is SMNVEV in the germline V gene (reference sequence). CDR3 length: 14 residues. The V gene lost 6 bases and the J gene lost 5 bases, with 17 bases spanning the gap. DNA of the CDR3: TGTGCCAGCAGACCAATTCAGGGACGGGACGAGCAGTACTTC. This gives the protein CASRPIQGRDEQYF.

J is TRBJ2-2 and V is TRBV2, with D tentatively TRBD2 (6 bases). Trimming left V 6 bases short and J 14 bases short, with 22 bases between. Germline V lookup: CDR1 SNHLY, CDR2 FYNNEI. This CDR3 region has 14 residues. The CDR3 DNA reads as TGTGCCAGCAGCATCGGACCGCGGGGAGCTCCCCTGTTTTTT. It is translated as CASSIGPRGAPLFF. The full variable domain, rest sourced from reference TRBV2 and TRBJ2-2, is EPEVTQTPSHQVTQMGQEVILRCVPISNHLYFYWYRQILGQKVEFLVSFYNNEISEKSEIFDDQFSVERPDGSNFTLKIRSTKLEDSAMYFCASSIGPRGAPLFFGEGSRLTVL.

This clonotype was counted between two and nine times. The gene calls are TRBV9 and TRBJ1-1; D gene uncertain. V was shortened by 1 base and J by 6 bases, with 10 bases between the two germline ends. The CDR3 contains 13 residues. Germline CDR1 reads SGDLS; CDR2 reads YYNGEE. This CDR3 is CASSVNSRAEAFF. CDR3 sequence (DNA): TGTGCCAGCAGCGTAAACTCGAGAGCTGAAGCTTTCTTT.

The rearrangement uses TRBV5-5 and TRBJ2-1, with 7 bases that match TRBD2. The CDR3 has 13 amino acids. Germline CDR1 is SGHKS and CDR2 is YYEKEE (reference sequence). J was trimmed by 8 bases and V by 4 bases; bases with no gene match: 6. The DNA for the CDR3 is TGTGCCAGCAGCGGAGCGGGGCAGGATGAGCAGTTCTTC. Translated, it gives CASSGAGQDEQFF. The full variable domain, in which reference TRBV5-5 and TRBJ2-1 provide the parts outside the CDR3, is DAGVTQSPTHLIKTRGQQVTLRCSPISGHKSVSWYQQVLGQGPQFIFQYYEKEERGRGNFPDRFSARQFPNYSSELNVNALLLGDSALYLCASSGAGQDEQFFGPGTRLTVL.

This clonotype came up many times. The genes are TRBV5-1 and TRBJ2-1; 8 positions agree with TRBD1. The CDR3 is 14 amino acids. Germline lookup yields CDR1 SGHRS and CDR2 YFSETQ. V shed 3 bases and J 10 bases; nucleotides not matched to a gene: 9. The chain's CDR3 is CASSSGQVLSEQFF. CDR3 nucleotides: TGCGCCAGCAGCTCGGGACAGGTTTTATCCGAGCAGTTCTTC.

This clonotype was seen repeatedly, ten times or more. The rearrangement joins TRBV11-2 to TRBJ1-4; D call uncertain. This CDR3 is 11 amino acids long. The V end lost 6 bases, the J end lost 7 bases, and 6 bases lay between the germline ends. The germline CDR1 and CDR2 sequences are SGHAT and FQNNGV. This CDR3 is CASRGTEKLFF. The CDR3 DNA is TGTGCCAGCAGGGGTACTGAAAAACTGTTTTTT.

The chain is built from TRBV6-2 or TRBV6-3 and TRBJ2-7, with D tentatively TRBD1 or TRBD2 (5 bases each). The CDR3 length is 13 residues. V dropped 3 bases and J dropped 2 bases, with 8 bases sitting between them. The germline CDR1 and CDR2 sequences are MNHEY and SVGEGT. CDR3 coding DNA: TGTGCCAGCAGTTATGAGGGGACCTACGAGCAGTACTTC. Translated: CASSYEGTYEQYF.

About this clonotype: Just one base apart from a much larger clone, this may be a read error. The chain joins TRBV9 to TRBJ2-5; a weak D match, TRBD2 (7 bases). In germline, CDR1 is SGDLS, CDR2 YYNGEE. The CDR3 is 13 amino acids. For the CDR3, the DNA is TGTGCCAGGAGCGTAGGGGGGGCCGAGACCCAGTACTTC. Translation: CARSVGGAETQYF.

This clonotype was observed many times. The gene calls are TRBV10-3 and TRBJ2-3; 8 nucleotides agree with TRBD2. Germline-derived CDR1 and CDR2 are ENHRY and SYGVKD. Trimming took 9 bases from V and 5 from J; bases not matched to a gene: 13. The length of the CDR3 is 15 residues. CDR3 nucleotide sequence: TGTGCCATTACTAATCCGGCGGCGGGGGGAGATACGCAGTATTTT. Residues: CAITNPAAGGDTQYF.

This clonotype showed up many times. This sequence joins TRBV27 and TRBJ1-2; D gene ambiguous. Germline-derived CDR1 and CDR2 are MNHEY and SMNVEV (reference sequence). The V end was cut by 8 bases, the J end by 8 bases, with 12 bases between. This CDR3 has 11 residues. The CDR3 DNA sequence: TGTGCCAGCCCTGTAAGGGTAGGCTACACCTTC. This sequence encodes CASPVRVGYTF.

This clonotype occurred a few times. The J gene is TRBJ2-7, the V gene TRBV14; D is unclear. Trimming took off 2 bases at V and 7 bases at J, with 6 bases between the two ends. The CDR3 consists of 11 residues. Germline loops: CDR1 SGHDN, CDR2 FVKESK. CDR3 loop: CASSQSREQYF. Here the CDR3 DNA reads TGTGCCAGCAGCCAATCGAGGGAGCAGTACTTC. Using reference TRBV14 and TRBJ2-7 for the parts outside the CDR3, the full variable domain is EAGVTQFPSHSVIEKGQTVTLRCDPISGHDNLYWYRRVMGKEIKFLLHFVKESKQDESGMPNNRFLAERTGGTYSTLKVQPAELEDSGVYFCASSQSREQYFGPGTRLTVT.

This clonotype was detected many times. The chain is built from TRBV4-2 and TRBJ1-1; 9 nucleotides agree with TRBD1. V lost 6 bases to trimming and J lost 1 base; unmatched junction nucleotides: 6. This CDR3 comprises 15 residues. From germline, CDR1 is LGHNA and CDR2 YNFKEQ. Written as DNA, the CDR3 is TGTGCCAGCAGGCAACCGGGACAGGGGAACACTGAAGCTTTCTTT. Encoded protein: CASRQPGQGNTEAFF.

The chain links TRBV6-5 to TRBJ2-7; 9 bases fit TRBD1. This CDR3 contains 16 residues. CDR1 and CDR2 (germline): MNHEY, SVGAGI. V dropped 0 bases and J dropped 5; count of bases not matched to a gene: 8. CDR3 residues: CASSYSGQGIANEQYV. DNA for the CDR3: TGTGCCAGCAGTTACTCGGGACAGGGTATAGCCAACGAGCAGTACGTC.

In this sample, this clonotype turned up many times. The chain is built from TRBV20-1 and TRBJ2-5; unclear D gene. This CDR3 is 13 amino acids long. Trimming took 5 bases from V and 5 from J, leaving 15 bases between them. Germline CDR1 DFQATT, CDR2 SNEGSKA (reference sequence). The CDR3 region has the DNA TGCAGTGCTGGGCAGTATGTCGGCGAGACCCAGTACTTC. Translating it yields CSAGQYVGETQYF.